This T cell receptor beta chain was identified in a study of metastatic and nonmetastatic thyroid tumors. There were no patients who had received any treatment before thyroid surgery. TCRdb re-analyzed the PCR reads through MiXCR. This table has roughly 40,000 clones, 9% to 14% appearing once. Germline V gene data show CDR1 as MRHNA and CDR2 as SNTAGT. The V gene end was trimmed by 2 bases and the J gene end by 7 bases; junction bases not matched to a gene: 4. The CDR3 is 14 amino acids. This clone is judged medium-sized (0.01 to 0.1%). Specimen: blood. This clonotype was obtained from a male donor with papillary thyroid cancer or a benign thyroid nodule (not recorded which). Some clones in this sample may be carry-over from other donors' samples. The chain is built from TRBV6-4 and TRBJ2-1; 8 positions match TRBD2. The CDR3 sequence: CASSDGSGGNEQFF. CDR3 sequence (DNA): TGTGCCAGCAGTGACGGGAGCGGGGGAAATGAGCAGTTCTTC.